This is a list of T cell receptor beta chains from one sample in a study of cytomegalovirus exposure and HLA in healthy donors. The table came from immunoSEQ multiplex PCR; TCRdb's copy has only in-frame clones and leaves some out. This table holds about 130,000 clones, over 50% found once. Sequencing was performed on PBMCs. These receptors were taken from a human donor in good health. The CDR3 runs from the conserved cysteine through the conserved F or W. Each record gives: J gene, clone size, V gene, D gene, CDR3 protein. D genes are given only for firm matches. For some rows the clone size is stated as once, few or many, or as a class when expanded; others skip it.

TRBJ2-7,.,TRBV2,TRBD2,CASGSTSGGSSYEQYF
TRBJ1-1,.,TRBV28,TRBD1,CASGLQQGRAFF
TRBJ2-2,.,TRBV5-1,TRBD2,CASYEGTTNTGELFF
TRBJ1-1,.,TRBV5-1,TRBD1,CASSPGTGGMNTEAFF
TRBJ2-7,.,TRBV5-4,TRBD2,CASSSRTSGYYEQYF
TRBJ1-4,few,TRBV4-3,.,CASSQGAGVDEKLFF
TRBJ2-1,few,TRBV27,TRBD1,CASRTTGVTGKFF
TRBJ2-7,.,TRBV27,TRBD2,CASSSLGLAGPYEQYF
TRBJ2-7,.,TRBV7-8,.,CASSLVPLNEQYF
TRBJ1-5,.,TRBV5-1,.,CASSLGDSPGQPQHF
TRBJ2-5,.,TRBV15,.,CATSRDTGETQYF
TRBJ1-2,few,TRBV28,TRBD1,CASSLSRNRGLYGYTF
TRBJ1-1,.,TRBV10-3,TRBD1,CAISGRQGTLGTEAFF
TRBJ1-4,many,TRBV28,.,CASSLQGGLFF
TRBJ2-2,.,TRBV7-9,TRBD2,CASSYLAENTGELFF
TRBJ1-2,.,TRBV4-3,.,CASSQTSSGGNYGYTF
TRBJ1-4,.,TRBV18,.,CASSPWAGTNEKLFF
TRBJ1-2,.,TRBV5-6,.,CASSPVSRAGGGYTF
TRBJ1-6,.,TRBV28,TRBD1,CASSLGTGGSPLHF
TRBJ1-4,.,TRBV28,.,CASSSYRNEKLFF
TRBJ2-7,.,TRBV5-1,.,CASSLPVAEGISYEQYF
TRBJ1-1,.,TRBV27,.,CASSLGQGNTEAFF
.,.,TRBV7-9,.,CASSFAHEQYF
TRBJ2-7,.,TRBV5-1,.,CASSTDRYNEQYF
TRBJ2-7,.,TRBV11-3,TRBD1,CASSLSRQGAYEQYF
TRBJ2-4,.,TRBV4-3,.,CASSRGGGAQNIQYF
TRBJ2-3,few,TRBV7-9,TRBD1,CASSLGQGVVDTQYF
TRBJ2-1,.,TRBV18,TRBD2,CASSGLAGSFNEQFF
TRBJ2-7,.,TRBV2,TRBD1,CASGTGVLNYEQYF
TRBJ2-7,few,TRBV4-3,.,CASSLGGTYEQYF
TRBJ2-1,.,TRBV29-1,.,CSVDRHNEQFF
TRBJ2-7,.,TRBV28,.,CASSYVEAANGYEQYF
TRBJ2-7,.,TRBV7-6,TRBD1,CASSPTGGRGEQYF
TRBJ1-2,once,TRBV5-4,TRBD1,CASSPDPGQGARFYGYTF
TRBJ2-1,.,TRBV4-1,TRBD2,CASSQRPGTSGDNEQFF
TRBJ1-4,.,TRBV6-6,TRBD1,CASRPRDSREKLFF
TRBJ2-7,.,TRBV5-4,TRBD1,CASSAGQGSYEQYF
TRBJ2-2,few,TRBV18,TRBD2,CASSKGLAGVDFNTGELFF
TRBJ2-7,.,TRBV19,.,CASSRGDGTSYEQYF
TRBJ2-7,.,TRBV7-2,TRBD2,CASSLRASGGYEQYF
TRBJ2-1,.,TRBV27,.,CASSLSGQGRGEQFF
TRBJ1-1,few,TRBV5-1,TRBD1,CASSLGTGNTEAFF
TRBJ1-1,.,TRBV28,.,CASSPLGALGTEAFF
TRBJ1-5,.,TRBV6-5,TRBD1,CASSSGQGYQPQHF
TRBJ2-7,.,TRBV5-5,TRBD2,CASSQLAGVGYEQYF
TRBJ2-5,.,TRBV11-3,TRBD1,CASSRQGAGETQYF
TRBJ2-7,few,TRBV5-1,.,CASSLLASHSYEQYF
TRBJ2-7,.,TRBV7-2,.,CASSLQYEQYF
TRBJ2-3,.,TRBV18,.,CASSLHQAGTDTQYF
TRBJ1-6,.,TRBV12-5,TRBD1,CASGASQGAQPLHF
TRBJ2-5,once,TRBV19,.,CASSIRELETQYF
TRBJ1-5,few,TRBV2,.,CASSDRNRVQPQHF